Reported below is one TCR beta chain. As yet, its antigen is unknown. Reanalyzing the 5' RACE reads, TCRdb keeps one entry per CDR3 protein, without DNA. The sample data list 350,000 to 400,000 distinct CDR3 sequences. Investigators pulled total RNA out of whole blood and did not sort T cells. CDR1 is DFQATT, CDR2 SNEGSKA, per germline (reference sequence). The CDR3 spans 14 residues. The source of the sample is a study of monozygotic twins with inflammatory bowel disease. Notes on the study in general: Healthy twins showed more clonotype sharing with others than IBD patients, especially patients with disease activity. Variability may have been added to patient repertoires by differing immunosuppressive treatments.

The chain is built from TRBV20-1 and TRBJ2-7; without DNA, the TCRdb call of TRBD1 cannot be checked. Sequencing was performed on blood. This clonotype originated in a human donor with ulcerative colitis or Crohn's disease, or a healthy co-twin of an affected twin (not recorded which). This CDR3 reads CSARAPLGPYEQYF.